This passage covers 5 T cell receptor beta chains from one sample sequenced in a study of a mutant IDH1 vaccine in newly diagnosed glioma. These receptors' targets are unknown. TCRdb's table, derived via immunoSEQ multiplex PCR, lists solely in-frame clones and lacks some. The table records tens of thousands of clones, 84% of them present only once. The sample's time point: week 23, last vaccination. The investigators gave 300 ug of mutant IDH1 20-mer peptide in each vaccine dose, together with topical imiquimod. The starting material was PBMCs, obtained from a glioma patient whose treatment included an IDH1 peptide vaccine. All receptors derive from a man aged 18 to 35 with glioma.

DNA for the CDR3: TGTGCCAGCAGCCCGGACGTGGGAACCAAGCAGTTCTTC. As protein: CASSPDVGTKQFF. This chain connects TRBV7-6 to TRBJ2-1; D uncertain. Germline CDR1 reads SGHVS; CDR2 reads FNYEAQ. Trimming took off 5 bases at V and 11 bases at J, with 16 bases between the two ends. The length of the CDR3 is 13 residues.

The chain uses TRBV10-3 and TRBJ1-1; 11 bases map to TRBD1. V lost 3 bases to trimming and J lost 5 bases; unmatched junction nucleotides: 14. The CDR3 has 18 amino acids. Germline loops: CDR1 ENHRY, CDR2 SYGVKD. CDR3: CAISDKIGQGAIGTEAFF. For the CDR3, the DNA is TGTGCCATCAGTGATAAGATCGGACAGGGGGCCATTGGGACTGAAGCTTTCTTT.

Here the CDR3 DNA reads TGCAGCGTTCTGTCCCGCCTGACCCAAGAGACCCAGTACTTC. It specifies CSVLSRLTQETQYF. V gene TRBV29-1 combines with J gene TRBJ2-5; D remains unclear. V was shortened by 5 bases and J by 1 base, with 14 bases between the two germline ends. Per the germline V gene, CDR1 is SQVTM and CDR2 is ANQGSEA. The CDR3 is 14 residues long.

The CDR3 loop is CASRDHTVNTEAFF. The DNA of the CDR3 is TGTGCCAGCAGGGATCATACAGTGAACACTGAAGCTTTCTTT. The chain couples TRBV7-9 to TRBJ1-1; D unresolved. Germline V gene sequence: CDR1 SEHNR, CDR2 FQNEAQ (reference sequence). This CDR3 comprises 14 residues. The ends were cut back, 6 bases at V and 0 bases at J, with 11 bases in the middle.

This chain joins TRBV7-9 and TRBJ2-3, with 11 bases matching TRBD1. The junction had 4 bases not matched to a gene; V was cut back by 5 bases and J by 6 bases. Germline loops: CDR1 SEHNR, CDR2 FQNEAQ (reference sequence). The CDR3 is 14 amino acids. CDR3: CASSPGQGADTQYF. CDR3 DNA: TGTGCCAGCAGCCCTGGACAGGGGGCTGATACGCAGTATTTT.